This T cell receptor beta chain was sequenced during a study of shared clonotypes between healthy human individuals. Among the unsorted PBMC samples, replicate PCRs used around 0.3 ug DNA, approximately 30,000 T cell genomes. Produced via immunoSEQ multiplex PCR; TCRdb's table is partial and in-frame only. This repertoire shows approximately 500,000 clones, about 85% found once; its top ten account for approximately 12%. From germline, CDR1 is MGHDK and CDR2 SYGVNS. This CDR3 region has 12 residues. Trimming cost V 8 bases and J 3 bases, with 11 bases left between them. This clone was counted a single time. Nashville, Tennessee was home to all donors, who were Caucasian adults.

The V call is TRBV25-1, the J call TRBJ2-7; D is uncertain. The sequence was obtained from a woman in her 40s in good health. Some clones in this sample may be carry-over from other donors' samples. Sequences were obtained from PBMCs. CDR3 sequence (DNA): TGTGCCAGCTGGACGGCTAGCTACGAGCAGTACTTC. Protein product: CASWTASYEQYF.